This record concerns one T cell receptor (beta chain) sequence. The sample is drawn from a study of shared clonotypes between healthy human individuals. Germline V gene data show CDR1 as MGHRA and CDR2 as YSYEKL. V was trimmed by 0 bases and J by 5 bases, leaving 14 bases between them. CDR3 length equals 16 residues. Repertoires were generated with immunoSEQ multiplex PCR, while TCRdb's copy carries only in-frame clones and drops some. Of around 600,000 clones in the sample, 95% to 98% are singletons; the top ten hold approximately 0.3%. Positive CCR7 selection of CD45RO-negative cells yielded the naive CD8 cells, and terminally differentiated effector memory CD45RA+ cells were excluded.

The rearrangement uses TRBV4-1 and TRBJ1-5; D unresolved. Sequences were obtained from naive CD8+ T cells sorted from blood. This sequence originates from a man younger than 45 in good health. The chain's CDR3 is CASSQDPGNRYQPQHF. CDR3 coding DNA: TGCGCCAGCAGCCAAGATCCCGGGAATCGGTATCAGCCCCAGCATTTT.